This section outlines one T cell receptor (beta chain) sequence together with its context. The data were obtained in a study of STAT5B mutations in CD4+ large granular lymphocyte leukemia. CDR1 is SGHTA and CDR2 is FQGNSA in the germline V gene. The CDR3 runs to 15 residues. V was trimmed by 0 bases and J by 9 bases, leaving 15 bases between them. Per the original data handling: Lowest detectable productive clonotype frequency was 2.59 x 10-5. Only in-frame clones appear in the TCRdb table, and some are missing; sequencing was by immunoSEQ multiplex PCR. The V and J calls and clone size come from that table; D and trimming were worked out from the DNA. The sample consists of fewer than 35,000 clones, 69% of them appearing once. Control samples were healthy donors' buffy coats.

Sequenced: CD4+ T cells from blood buffy coats. The receptor's source is a human donor in good health. This rearrangement joins TRBV7-2 to TRBJ2-1, with D possibly being TRBD2 (5 bases). CDR3 region: CASSLARPPGVEQFF. CDR3 nucleotides: TGTGCCAGCAGCTTAGCAAGGCCTCCCGGGGTTGAGCAGTTCTTC.